This T cell receptor (beta chain) was found in a study of lymphopenia after photon versus proton radiotherapy (dated by TCRdb to the late 2010s). For the study in its entirety: Photon and proton radiation therapy were compared by the study for their immunological effects in patients with gastrointestinal tumors who developed high-grade lymphopenia. The 20 patients in the cohort had gastrointestinal tumors, were treated with either photon or proton therapy, and subsequently developed lymphopenia. The study aimed to characterize how the two radiation modalities differ in their impact on the immune system.

To note about this clone: Its antigen is not yet known. Base qualities are missing; no much larger clone stands one base away.

The paper as a whole reports these results and caveats: The survival association was assessed only in patients who died, and better survival with proton therapy was presented by the authors as a possibility rather than a demonstrated result. After the lymphocyte count nadir, oligoclonal expansion, especially of CD8+ Temra cells, was observed in photon-treated repertoires, and the drop in diversity was driven by this expansion. During treatment, patients who received photon therapy lost naive T cells and TCR diversity and gained effector/memory populations, whereas patients who received proton therapy remained relatively stable. Across the cohort, an inverse correlation was found between a larger post-nadir drop in TCR diversity and overall survival time among patients who died.

Via the germline V gene, CDR1 is SGHRS and CDR2 YFSETQ. Trimmed from V: 1 base; trimmed from J: 0 bases; junction bases lacking a gene match: 2. Reading from cysteine to phenylalanine, the CDR3 counts 16 amino acids. Only CDR3 DNA remains: 48 bases, in frame from the first base. The receptor library was made with the immunoSEQ multiplex PCR assay. Alongside multiparametric flow cytometry, deep sequencing of rearranged TCR beta loci was used to profile the T cell repertoires. Not all clones reach the TCRdb copy of this immuneACCESS table, which keeps in-frame sequences only. Checked studies attribute under half of the gap to unresolved V genes and leave the rest unexplained. Here the sample has tens of thousands of clones; approximately 91% occur a single time. The ten biggest clones cover about 10% of the sample.

The receptor comes from an older woman with pancreatic cancer. Some clones in this sample may be carry-over from other donors' samples. Recombination connected TRBV5-1 to TRBJ2-2, with 8 bases matching TRBD2. Sample: peripheral blood, taken from a patient treated with proton-based radiotherapy. The nucleotide sequence is TGCGCCAGCAGCTTGATTAGCGGGGCGAACACCGGGGAGCTGTTTTTT. The translation is CASSLISGANTGELFF.